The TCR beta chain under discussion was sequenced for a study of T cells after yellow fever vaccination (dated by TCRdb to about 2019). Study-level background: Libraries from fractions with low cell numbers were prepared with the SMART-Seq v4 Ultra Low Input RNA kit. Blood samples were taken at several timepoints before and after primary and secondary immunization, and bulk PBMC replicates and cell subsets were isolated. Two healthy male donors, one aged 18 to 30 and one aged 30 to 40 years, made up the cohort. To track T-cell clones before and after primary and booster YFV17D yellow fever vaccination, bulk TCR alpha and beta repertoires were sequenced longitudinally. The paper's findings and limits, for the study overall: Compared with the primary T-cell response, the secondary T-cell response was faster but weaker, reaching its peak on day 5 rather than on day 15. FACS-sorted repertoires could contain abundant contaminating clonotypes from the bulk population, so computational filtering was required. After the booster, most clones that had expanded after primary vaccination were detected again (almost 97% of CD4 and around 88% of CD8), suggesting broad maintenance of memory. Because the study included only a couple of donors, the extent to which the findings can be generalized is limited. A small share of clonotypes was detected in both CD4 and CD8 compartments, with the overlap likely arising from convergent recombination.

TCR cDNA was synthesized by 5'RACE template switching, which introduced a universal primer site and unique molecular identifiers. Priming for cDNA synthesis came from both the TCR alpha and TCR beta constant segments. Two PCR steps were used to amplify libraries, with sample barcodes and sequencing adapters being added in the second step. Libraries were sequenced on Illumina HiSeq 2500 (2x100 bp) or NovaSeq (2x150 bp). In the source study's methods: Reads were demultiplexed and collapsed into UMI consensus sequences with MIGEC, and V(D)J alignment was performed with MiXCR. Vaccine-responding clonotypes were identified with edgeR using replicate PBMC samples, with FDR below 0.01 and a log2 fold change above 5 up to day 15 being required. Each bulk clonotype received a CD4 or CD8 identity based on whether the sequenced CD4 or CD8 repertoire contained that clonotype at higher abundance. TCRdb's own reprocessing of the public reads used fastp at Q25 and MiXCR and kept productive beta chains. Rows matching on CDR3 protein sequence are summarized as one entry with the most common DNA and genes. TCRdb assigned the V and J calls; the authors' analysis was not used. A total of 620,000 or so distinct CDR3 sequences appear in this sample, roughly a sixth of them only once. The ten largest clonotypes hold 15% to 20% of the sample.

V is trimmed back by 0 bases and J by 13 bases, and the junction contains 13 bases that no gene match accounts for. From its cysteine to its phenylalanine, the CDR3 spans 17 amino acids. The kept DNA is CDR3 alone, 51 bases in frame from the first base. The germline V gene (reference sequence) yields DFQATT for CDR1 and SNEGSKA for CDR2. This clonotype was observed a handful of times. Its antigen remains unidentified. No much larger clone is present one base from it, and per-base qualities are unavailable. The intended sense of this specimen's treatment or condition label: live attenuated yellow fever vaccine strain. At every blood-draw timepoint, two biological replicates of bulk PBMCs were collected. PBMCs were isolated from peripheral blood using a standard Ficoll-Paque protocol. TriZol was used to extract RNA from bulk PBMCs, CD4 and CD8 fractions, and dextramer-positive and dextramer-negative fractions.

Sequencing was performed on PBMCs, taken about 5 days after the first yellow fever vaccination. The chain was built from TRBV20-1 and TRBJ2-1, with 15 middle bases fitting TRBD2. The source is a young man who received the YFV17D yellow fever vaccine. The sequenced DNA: TGCAGTGCTAGAGATCGGGGTACCGGGACTAGCGGGGGGTCACAGTTCTTC. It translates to CSARDRGTGTSGGSQFF.